Shown below are 8 T cell receptor beta chains from a single sample sequenced in a study of human T cells and chemical hapten exposure. TCRdb analysed the RACE reads with MiXCR anew, one entry per CDR3 protein. The data contain more than 250,000 distinct CDR3 sequences, about 7.7% of them singletons. Time point indicated: pre-sensitization, week 0. Treatment in this sample: therapeutic diphenylcyclopropenone sensitization with weekly scalp DPC. Specimen: whole blood, collected in connection with sensitization to the hapten diphenylcyclopropenone (DPC). The receptors here all came from a man aged 18 to 35 with alopecia areata. Some clones in this sample may be carry-over from other donors' samples.

The V gene is TRBV7-2, the J gene TRBJ1-4; TRBD1 agrees at 7 bases. V lost 2 bases, J lost 3 bases, and 6 bases stayed unmatched. The CDR3 covers 16 residues. Per the germline V gene, CDR1 is SGHTA and CDR2 is FQGNSA. The CDR3: CASSLWAGGANEKLFF. The CDR3, as DNA: TGTGCCAGCAGCTTATGGGCAGGGGGAGCTAATGAAAAACTGTTTTTT.

This clonotype has a handful of counts. The genes are TRBV4-2 and TRBJ1-1, with D maybe TRBD1 (6 bases). Germline V gives CDR1 LGHNA, CDR2 YNFKEQ. The ends were cut back, 1 base at V and 3 bases at J, with 6 bases in the middle. The CDR3 is made up of 13 amino acids. This chain's CDR3 is CASSQAGDTEAFF. In nucleotides, the CDR3 is TGTGCCAGCAGCCAAGCAGGGGACACTGAAGCTTTCTTT.

The V call is TRBV5-3, the J call TRBJ1-5, with D hard to call. TRBV5-3 belongs to the ORF category, with a function that is uncertain. The V end was cut by 1 base, the J end by 7 bases, with 6 bases between. The CDR3 has 12 residues. The CDR3 DNA reads as TGTGCCAGAAGCTTGACCGAGCAGCCCCAGCATTTT. Translation gives CARSLTEQPQHF.

This clonotype has ten or more counts. The rearrangement links TRBV4-3 to TRBJ1-6; 10 bases align to TRBD1. Trimming took 9 bases from V and 11 from J; bases not matched to a gene: 10. There are 14 residues in the CDR3. From germline, CDR1 is LGHNA and CDR2 YSLEER. CDR3 sequence reads: CASIKTGGLPPLHF. Here the CDR3 DNA reads TGCGCCAGTATCAAGACAGGGGGCCTACCACCCCTCCACTTT.

A few counts support this clonotype. The rearrangement links TRBV5-6 to TRBJ2-7; 7 nucleotides line up with TRBD2. This CDR3 spans 15 amino acids. The V gene's germline CDR1 is SGHDT and CDR2 YYEEEE. The ends lost 1 base at V and 2 bases at J; junction bases unmatched: 6. CDR3 nucleotides: TGTGCCAGCAGCTTGTACGCTAGCGGCACCTACGAGCAGTACGTC. Residues: CASSLYASGTYEQYV.

This clonotype showed up just a few times. It is unclear where the CDR3 begins or ends on the DNA, so no DNA is shown, and the CDR3 is as TCRdb lists it. The chain employs TRBV5-4 and TRBJ2-7. The CDR3 extends over 10 residues, inclusive of both ends. From germline, CDR1 is SGHNT and CDR2 YYREEE (reference sequence). CDR3: CAYACYEQYF.

This clonotype showed up just a few times. As DNA, the CDR3 is TGTGCCAGCACCGTGACCGGGACAGGGGGTGAAGCTTTCTTT. It is translated as CASTVTGTGGEAFF. This chain uses TRBV7-2 with TRBJ1-1; TRBD1 matches at 11 bases. Trimming took 7 bases from V and 7 from J; bases not matched to a gene: 8. Germline-derived CDR1 and CDR2 are SGHTA and FQGNSA. The CDR3 runs 14 residues.

This clonotype was recorded a few times. This chain uses TRBV20-1 with TRBJ1-1; D not certain. V was shortened by 3 bases and J by 1 base, with 18 bases between the two germline ends. Germline V gene sequence: CDR1 DFQATT, CDR2 SNEGSKA (reference sequence). This CDR3 contains 16 residues. The DNA for the CDR3 is TGCAGTGCTAGCAGCTGGGAAATAAAAGGGAACACTGAAGCTTTCTTT. Amino acids: CSASSWEIKGNTEAFF.